This TCR beta chain stems from a study of blood T cell repertoires in COVID-19. Study in general: COVID-19 samples collected from the United States, Italy and Spain covered acute and convalescent phases.

This CDR3 is built from 14 residues. In the authors' workflow: Amplification of reference gene primers was used by the study to estimate nucleated cell counts. This table comes from immunoSEQ multiplex PCR, and its TCRdb copy is limited to in-frame clones, with some not included. V, J and clone size reflect that table, while D and trimming were determined from the DNA. The data contain approximately 250,000 clones, 86% of them singletons. The V gene is TRBV21-1, the J gene TRBJ2-7; TRBD1 is taken as the D call from the table, unchecked against the DNA. TRBV21-1 is designated a pseudogene. The clonotype comes from a man between 40 and 49 years old with active or convalescent COVID-19. What was sequenced was peripheral blood. The CDR3 DNA is TGTGCCAGCAGCCCGCGGACAGGGAGCTACGAGCAGTACTTC. Amino acid sequence: CASSPRTGSYEQYF.